This TCR beta chain was identified during a study of blood T cell repertoires in COVID-19. Overall study: Sites across the United States, Italy and Spain contributed samples from acute and convalescent COVID-19. Sources were T cells, B-cell-depleted T cells, or PBMCs; the material itself was cDNA or gDNA.

Sequenced by immunoSEQ multiplex PCR; TCRdb stores in-frame clones only, minus some. There are under 200,000 clones in the sample; roughly 80% occur only once, and 2.8% lies in the top ten. The germline CDR1 and CDR2 sequences are SEHNR and FQNEAQ (reference sequence). The CDR3 consists of 14 residues. Trimming left V 1 base short and J 3 bases short, with 9 bases between. The V gene is TRBV7-9, the J gene TRBJ1-1, with a tentative D call TRBD1 (5 bases). The source material was peripheral blood. The source is a man in his sixties or seventies with acute or convalescent COVID-19. The DNA of the CDR3 is TGTGCCAGCAGCTTAGTCGGGGACTACACTGAAGCTTTCTTT. It specifies CASSLVGDYTEAFF.